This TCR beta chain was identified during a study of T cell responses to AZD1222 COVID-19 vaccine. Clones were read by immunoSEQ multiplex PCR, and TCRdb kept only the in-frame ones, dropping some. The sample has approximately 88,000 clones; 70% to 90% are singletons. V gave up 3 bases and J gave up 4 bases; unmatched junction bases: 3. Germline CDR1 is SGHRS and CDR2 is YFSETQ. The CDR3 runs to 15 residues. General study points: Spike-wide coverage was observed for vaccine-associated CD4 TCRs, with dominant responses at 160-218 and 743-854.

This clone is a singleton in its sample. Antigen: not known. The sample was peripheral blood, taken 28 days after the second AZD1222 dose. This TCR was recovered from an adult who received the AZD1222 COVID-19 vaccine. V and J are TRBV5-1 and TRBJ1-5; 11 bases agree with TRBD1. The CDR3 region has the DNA TGCGCCAGCAGCTCCGGGACAGGGGGTAATCAGCCCCAGCATTTT. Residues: CASSSGTGGNQPQHF.